One sample yielded the 21 T cell receptor beta chains listed below, sequenced in a study of OX40 agonist ivuxolimab in advanced cancers. This table comes from immunoSEQ multiplex PCR, and its TCRdb copy is limited to in-frame clones, with some not included. The data show about 70,000 clones, around 90% seen once. The source was CD4+ or CD8+ T cells sorted from blood, collected in a trial of the OX40 agonist ivuxolimab. These TCRs come from an adult with an advanced solid tumor such as melanoma, head and neck, liver or kidney cancer.

In its sample, this clone is medium-sized. The CDR3 DNA follows: TGCGCCAGCAGCCAGGCTAGACAGTCATATGGCTACACCTTC. Amino acid sequence: CASSQARQSYGYTF. The rearrangement uses TRBV4-3 and TRBJ1-2, with D tentatively TRBD1 (5 bases). The CDR3 extends over 14 amino acids. V was pared by 3 bases and J by 5 bases, with 13 bases between. CDR1 is LGHNA and CDR2 is YSLEER in the germline V gene.

The V gene is TRBV19, the J gene TRBJ2-7; 7 nucleotides agree with TRBD2. Germline CDR1 and CDR2: LNHDA and SQIVND (reference sequence). The CDR3 totals 16 residues. The V gene end was trimmed by 1 base and the J gene end by 7 bases; junction bases not matched to a gene: 13. The CDR3 is CASSIGRHGGDAEQYF. In DNA form, the CDR3 reads TGTGCCAGTAGTATAGGTCGCCATGGGGGGGACGCGGAGCAGTACTTC.

V and J are TRBV9 and TRBJ1-1, with D possibly being TRBD1 (5 bases). V lost 0 bases and J lost 1, with 16 bases in between. The CDR3 loop spans 17 amino acids. Germline lookup yields CDR1 SGDLS and CDR2 YYNGEE. The CDR3 nucleotides are TGTGCCAGCAGCGTAGCGGGATACGGACACCCGAACACTGAAGCTTTCTTT. This encodes CASSVAGYGHPNTEAFF.

The genes are TRBV9 and TRBJ2-1; D gene unclear. The CDR3 is made up of 15 amino acids. Germline-derived CDR1 and CDR2 are SGDLS and YYNGEE. V was shortened by 3 bases and J by 9 bases, with 19 bases between the two germline ends. The CDR3 DNA follows: TGTGCCAGCAGCGCCACCCTCGGTGCGCCGGGTGAGCAGTTCTTC. Translated, it gives CASSATLGAPGEQFF.

The CDR3 loop is CASSQGDRGYEQYF. DNA for the CDR3: TGCGCCAGCAGCCAAGGGGACAGGGGCTACGAGCAGTACTTC. The chain joins TRBV4-1 to TRBJ2-7, with TRBD1 matching 10 bases. Losses at the gene ends were 1 base for V and 3 bases for J; bases not matched to a gene: 0. CDR1 and CDR2 (germline): MGHRA, YSYEKL. The CDR3 is 14 amino acids.

The chain employs TRBV6-4 and TRBJ2-5; D tentatively reads TRBD1 or TRBD2 (5 bases each). The CDR3 loop spans 13 amino acids. Per the germline V gene, CDR1 is MRHNA and CDR2 is SNTAGT. V was cut by 3 bases and J by 1 base, with 6 bases left in between. The CDR3 DNA sequence: TGTGCCAGCAGTGAGGGGGTCCAAGAGACCCAGTACTTC. This gives the protein CASSEGVQETQYF.

The chain combines TRBV16 with TRBJ1-2, with 7 bases matching TRBD1. The V gene end was trimmed by 3 bases and the J gene end by 5 bases; junction bases not matched to a gene: 9. This CDR3 has 15 amino acids. Germline V gene lookup returns CDR1 KGHSY and CDR2 FQNENV. The CDR3 here is CASSQGGGDHYGYTF. CDR3 DNA: TGTGCCAGCAGCCAGGGAGGGGGCGACCATTATGGCTACACCTTC.

The chain employs TRBV25-1 and TRBJ2-7; 10 positions agree with TRBD1. The CDR3 covers 14 residues. Looked up from germline, CDR1 is MGHDK and CDR2 is SYGVNS. V lost 3 bases and J lost 7; bases outside the gene matches: 6. CDR3 sequence reads: CASSERQGAQEQYF. The CDR3 bases are TGTGCCAGCAGTGAGCGACAGGGGGCGCAGGAGCAGTACTTC.

V usage is TRBV7-2 and J usage is TRBJ2-1, with no clear D. Looked up from germline, CDR1 is SGHTA and CDR2 is FQGNSA. The V and J ends lost 1 base and 9 bases respectively, with 10 bases between them. CDR3 size: 13 residues. The CDR3 coding sequence is TGTGCCAGCAGCTTAGGGCCCTGGGTTGAGCAGTTCTTC. Translated, it gives CASSLGPWVEQFF.

Only one count was recorded for this clone. The chain uses TRBV2 and TRBJ2-7, with 9 bases matching TRBD2. Germline trimming cut 4 bases from V and 0 bases from J; bases unmatched to any gene: 1. Per germline, CDR1 SNHLY and CDR2 FYNNEI. The CDR3 runs to 14 residues. The CDR3 nucleotides read TGTGCCAGCAGTGGCGGGGGGGCCTCCTACGAGCAGTACTTC. It specifies CASSGGGASYEQYF.

The genes are TRBV6-5 and TRBJ2-1, with TRBD2 as a possible D gene (5 bases). Trimming pared 10 bases from V and 4 bases from J, leaving 11 bases between. CDR1 MNHEY and CDR2 SVGAGI come from the germline V gene. The CDR3 loop spans 12 amino acids. CDR3 sequence reads: CATEGNYNEQFF. Written as DNA, the CDR3 is TGTGCCACCGAGGGAAATTACAATGAGCAGTTCTTC.

This chain links TRBV5-6 with TRBJ2-7, with 10 bases lining up with TRBD1. V lost 0 bases and J lost 6; bases outside the gene matches: 3. Germline assignment: CDR1 SGHDT and CDR2 YYEEEE. The CDR3 contains 14 residues. Here the CDR3 DNA reads TGTGCCAGCAGCTTGGGACAGGGGGCTAGCGAGCAGTACTTC. Residues: CASSLGQGASEQYF. The complete variable domain, with remaining parts taken from reference TRBV5-6 and TRBJ2-7, reads DAGVTQSPTHLIKTRGQQVTLRCSPKSGHDTVSWYQQALGQGPQFIFQYYEEEERQRGNFPDRFSGHQFPNYSSELNVNALLLGDSALYLCASSLGQGASEQYFGPGTRLTVT.

DNA of the CDR3: TGTGCCAGCAGTTACTCGGAAGGCGGGGGGACAGATACGCAGTATTTT. Residues: CASSYSEGGGTDTQYF. The rearrangement links TRBV6-5 to TRBJ2-3; TRBD2 aligns across 8 bases. The CDR3 spans 16 residues. Trimming cost V 0 bases and J 3 bases; bases outside gene matches: 5. The germline CDR1 and CDR2 sequences are MNHEY and SVGAGI.

The DNA for the CDR3 is TGCAGCGTTGGTAGAGGCGATGAGCAGTTCTTC. Its protein product is CSVGRGDEQFF. V gene TRBV29-1 combines with J gene TRBJ2-1; D is ambiguous. From germline, CDR1 is SQVTM and CDR2 ANQGSEA. The CDR3 totals 11 residues. Between the trimmed V and J ends, which lost 4 bases and 8 bases, there was a span of 9 bases.

V is TRBV5-6 and J is TRBJ2-1; 7 bases line up with TRBD1. This CDR3 has 14 residues. V lost 0 bases, J lost 7 bases, and 4 bases stayed unmatched. In germline, CDR1 is SGHDT, CDR2 YYEEEE. CDR3: CASSLGQGRNEQFF. CDR3 in DNA: TGTGCCAGCAGCTTGGGACAGGGCAGGAATGAGCAGTTCTTC.

This clone is labeled large. The chain recombines TRBV7-9 with TRBJ2-7, with 7 bases identical to TRBD2. Germline CDR1 and CDR2: SEHNR and FQNEAQ (reference sequence). The CDR3 extends over 17 amino acids. The V and J ends lost 5 bases and 0 bases, in that order; junction bases with no gene match: 13. The CDR3 protein is CASSPSSGGSTSYEQYF. The CDR3, as DNA: TGTGCCAGCAGCCCCAGTTCGGGGGGATCTACCTCCTACGAGCAGTACTTC. Full variable domain (missing parts from reference TRBV7-9 and TRBJ2-7): DTGVSQNPRHKITKRGQNVTFRCDPISEHNRLYWYRQTLGQGPEFLTYFQNEAQLEKSRLLSDRFSAERPKGSFSTLEIQRTEQGDSAMYLCASSPSSGGSTSYEQYFGPGTRLTVT.

This chain joins TRBV19 and TRBJ2-1; D gene unclear. This CDR3 is 11 amino acids long. From germline, CDR1 is LNHDA and CDR2 SQIVND (reference sequence). Trimming removed 5 bases from V and 7 bases from J, with 6 bases in between. CDR3 DNA sequence: TGTGCCAGTAGTGGTACAAATGAGCAGTTCTTC. This sequence encodes CASSGTNEQFF.

J is TRBJ2-3 and V is TRBV2; 7 bases line up with TRBD1. This CDR3 region has 14 residues. Germline V gene lookup returns CDR1 SNHLY and CDR2 FYNNEI. The V segment lost 4 bases and the J segment 2 bases; nucleotides outside the gene matches: 3. Here the CDR3 reads CASSGTGYTDTQYF. As DNA, the CDR3 is TGTGCCAGCAGTGGGACAGGCTACACAGATACGCAGTATTTT.

This clone occurred once. The chain joins TRBV5-6 to TRBJ2-7; D not certain. The germline V gene encodes CDR1 SGHDT and CDR2 YYEEEE. V lost 4 bases and J lost 0, with 14 bases in between. The CDR3 covers 15 residues. The CDR3 DNA sequence: TGTGCCAGCAGCAGCCCAGGAAAGGGCTCCTACGAGCAGTACTTC. Its protein is CASSSPGKGSYEQYF.

V and J are TRBV9 and TRBJ1-1, with D possibly TRBD1 on 5 matching bases. CDR3 length equals 12 residues. Germline V CDR1 and CDR2: SGDLS, YYNGEE. V was clipped by 4 bases and J by 4 bases, with 8 bases between them. The CDR3 sequence: CASSQGSTEAFF. CDR3 sequence (DNA): TGTGCCAGCAGCCAGGGATCCACTGAAGCTTTCTTT.

The rearrangement links TRBV6-5 to TRBJ1-1; TRBD1 is a possible D gene (6 bases). V was pared by 5 bases and J by 5 bases, with 12 bases between. CDR1 MNHEY and CDR2 SVGAGI come from the germline V gene. The CDR3 covers 13 residues. The CDR3 DNA reads as TGTGCCAGCAGTCAGGGGCGCGGAACTGAAGCTTTCTTT. Translated, it gives CASSQGRGTEAFF.